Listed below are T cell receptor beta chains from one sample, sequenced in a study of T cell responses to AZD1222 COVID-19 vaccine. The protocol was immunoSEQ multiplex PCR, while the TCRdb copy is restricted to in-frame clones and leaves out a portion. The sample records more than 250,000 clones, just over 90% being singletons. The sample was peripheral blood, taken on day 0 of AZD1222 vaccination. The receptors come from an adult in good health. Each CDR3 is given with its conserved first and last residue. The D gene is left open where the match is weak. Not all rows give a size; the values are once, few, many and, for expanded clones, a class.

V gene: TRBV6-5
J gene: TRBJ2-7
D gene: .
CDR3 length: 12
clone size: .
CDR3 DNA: TGTGCCAGCAGCGGGGCCTCCTACGAGCAGTACTTC
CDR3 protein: CASSGASYEQYF

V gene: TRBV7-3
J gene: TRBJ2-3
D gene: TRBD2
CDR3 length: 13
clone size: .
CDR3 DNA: TGTGCCAGCACGGGAGGTGGCACAGATACGCAGTATTTT
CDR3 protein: CASTGGGTDTQYF

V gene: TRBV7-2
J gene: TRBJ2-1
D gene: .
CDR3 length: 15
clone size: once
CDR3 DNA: TGTGCCAGCAGCTTAGTGGGCAGTTCAAGCAATGAGCAGTTCTTC
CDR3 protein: CASSLVGSSSNEQFF

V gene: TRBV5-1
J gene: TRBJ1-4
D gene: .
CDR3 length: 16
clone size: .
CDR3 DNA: TGCGCCAGCAGCCCCTCAGGCCCAGCAACTAATGAAAAACTGTTTTTT
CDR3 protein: CASSPSGPATNEKLFF

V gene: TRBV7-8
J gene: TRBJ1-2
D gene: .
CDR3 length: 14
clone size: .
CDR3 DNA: TGTGCCAGCAGCTCATCACGGGTAGGCTATGGCTACACCTTC
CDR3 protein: CASSSSRVGYGYTF

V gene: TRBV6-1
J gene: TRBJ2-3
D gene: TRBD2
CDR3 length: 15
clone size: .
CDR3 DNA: TGTGCCAGCAGTTGGATCAGCGGGAGGGATGATACGCAGTATTTT
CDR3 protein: CASSWISGRDDTQYF

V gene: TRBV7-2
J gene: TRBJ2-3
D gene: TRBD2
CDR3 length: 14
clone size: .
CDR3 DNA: TGTGCCAGCAGCTTACGAGGGAGGGGAGATACGCAGTATTTT
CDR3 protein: CASSLRGRGDTQYF

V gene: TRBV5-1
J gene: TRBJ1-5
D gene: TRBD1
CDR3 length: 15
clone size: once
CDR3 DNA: TGCGCCAGCAGCGCGGGGACAGGGAGCAATCAGCCCCAGCATTTT
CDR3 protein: CASSAGTGSNQPQHF

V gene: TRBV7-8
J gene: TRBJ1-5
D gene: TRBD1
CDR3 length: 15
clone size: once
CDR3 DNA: TGTGCCAGCAGCGGCCGACAGGGGAGCAATCAGCCCCAGCATTTT
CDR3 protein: CASSGRQGSNQPQHF

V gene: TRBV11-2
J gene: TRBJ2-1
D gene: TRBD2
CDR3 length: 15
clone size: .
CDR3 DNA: TGTGCCAGCAACTCCGGGACTAGTGTGTTACTTGAGCAGTTCTTC
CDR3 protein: CASNSGTSVLLEQFF

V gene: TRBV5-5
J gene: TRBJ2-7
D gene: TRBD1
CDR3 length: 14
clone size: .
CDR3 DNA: TGTGCCAGCAGCTCAGGACAGGGTGTAAACGAGCAGTACTTC
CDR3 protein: CASSSGQGVNEQYF

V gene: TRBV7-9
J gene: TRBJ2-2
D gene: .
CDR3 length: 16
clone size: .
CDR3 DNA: TGTGCCAGCAGCCCACAGGGAAGAGCGAACACCGGGGAGCTGTTTTTT
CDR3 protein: CASSPQGRANTGELFF

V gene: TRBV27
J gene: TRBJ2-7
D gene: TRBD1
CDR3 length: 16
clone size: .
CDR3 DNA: TGTGCCAGCAGTCGACAGGGGGCTATGAGCTCCTACGAGCAGTACTTC
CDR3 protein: CASSRQGAMSSYEQYF

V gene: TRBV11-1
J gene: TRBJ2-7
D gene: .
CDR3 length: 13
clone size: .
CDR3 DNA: TGTGCCAGCAGCAGAGTTAGGTTCTACGAGCAGTACTTC
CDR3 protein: CASSRVRFYEQYF

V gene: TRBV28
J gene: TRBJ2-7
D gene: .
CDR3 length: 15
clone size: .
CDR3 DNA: TGTGCCAGCAGTCCCTACGGCAGGGGCTCCTACGAGCAGTACTTC
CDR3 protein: CASSPYGRGSYEQYF

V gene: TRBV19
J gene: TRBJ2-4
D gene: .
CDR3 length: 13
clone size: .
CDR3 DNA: TGTGCCGTATTGGCGGTAGCCAAAAACATTCAGTACTTC
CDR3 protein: CAVLAVAKNIQYF

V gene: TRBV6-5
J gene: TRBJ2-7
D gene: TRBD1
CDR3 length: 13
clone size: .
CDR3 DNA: TGTGCCAGCAGTTACTCGGTCCGGGACAGGGAGCTCTTC
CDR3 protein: CASSYSVRDRELF

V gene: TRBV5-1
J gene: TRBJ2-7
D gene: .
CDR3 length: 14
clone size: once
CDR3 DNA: TGCGCCAGCAGCTTTCCCGGGTCTTCGGGCGAGCAGTACTTC
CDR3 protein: CASSFPGSSGEQYF

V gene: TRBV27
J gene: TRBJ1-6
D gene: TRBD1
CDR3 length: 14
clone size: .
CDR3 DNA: TGTGCCAGCAGTCAGAACAGGGGAGAGGCACCCCTCCACTTT
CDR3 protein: CASSQNRGEAPLHF

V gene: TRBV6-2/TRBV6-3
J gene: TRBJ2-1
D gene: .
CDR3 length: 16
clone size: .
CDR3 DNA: TGTGCCAGCAGTTACTCGATCCAGGGGGGCGGGAATGAGCAGTTCTTC
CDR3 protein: CASSYSIQGGGNEQFF

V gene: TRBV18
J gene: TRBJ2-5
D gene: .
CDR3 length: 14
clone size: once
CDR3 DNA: TGTGCCAGCTCACCCGGGGGGCTACAAGAGACCCAGTACTTC
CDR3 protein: CASSPGGLQETQYF

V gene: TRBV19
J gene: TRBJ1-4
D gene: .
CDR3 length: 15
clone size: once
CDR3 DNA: TGTGCCAGTAGTCCCAGGGGAGGGACGAATGAAAAACTGTTTTTT
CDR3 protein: CASSPRGGTNEKLFF

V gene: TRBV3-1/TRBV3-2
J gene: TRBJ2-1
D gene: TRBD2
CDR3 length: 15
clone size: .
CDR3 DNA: TGTGCCAGCAGCCCGCCCGGACTAGCGATTCATGAGCAGTTCTTC
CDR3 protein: CASSPPGLAIHEQFF

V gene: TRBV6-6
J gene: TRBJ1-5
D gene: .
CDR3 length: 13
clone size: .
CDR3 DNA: TGTGCCAGCAGCCGACGGCTCAATCAGCCCCAGCATTTT
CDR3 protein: CASSRRLNQPQHF

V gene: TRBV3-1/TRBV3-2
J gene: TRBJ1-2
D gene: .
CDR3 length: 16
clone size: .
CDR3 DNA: TGTGCCAGCAGCCAAGATATGGGCATTTTAAACTATGGCTACACCTTC
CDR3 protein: CASSQDMGILNYGYTF

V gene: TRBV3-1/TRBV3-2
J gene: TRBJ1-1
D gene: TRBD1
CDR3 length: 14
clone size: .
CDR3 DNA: TGTGCCAGCAGCCGACTAGACAGGGAGTCTGAAGCTTTCTTT
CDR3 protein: CASSRLDRESEAFF

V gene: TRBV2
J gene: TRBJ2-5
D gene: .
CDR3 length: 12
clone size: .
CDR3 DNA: TGTGCCAGCAGTCTTGCGATGGAGACCCAGTACTTC
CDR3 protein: CASSLAMETQYF

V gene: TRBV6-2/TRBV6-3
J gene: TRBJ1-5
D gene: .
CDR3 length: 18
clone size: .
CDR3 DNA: TGTGCCAGCAGTTCACACGAACCGGGACTGCTATTCAATCAGCCCCAGCATTTT
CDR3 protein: CASSSHEPGLLFNQPQHF

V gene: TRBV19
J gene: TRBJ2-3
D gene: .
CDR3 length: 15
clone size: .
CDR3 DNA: TGTGCCAGTAGGTTTGATAGCGGATCCACAGATACGCAGTATTTT
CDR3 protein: CASRFDSGSTDTQYF

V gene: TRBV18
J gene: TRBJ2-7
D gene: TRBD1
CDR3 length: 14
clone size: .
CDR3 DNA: TGTGCCAGCTCACTTCCGGGACAGGGCTACGAGCAGTACTTC
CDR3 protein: CASSLPGQGYEQYF

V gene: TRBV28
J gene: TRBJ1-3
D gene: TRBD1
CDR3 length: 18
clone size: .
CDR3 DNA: TGTGCCAGCAGTTCAACTCTCTCAGGGGGAAAGGCTGGAAACACCATATATTTT
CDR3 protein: CASSSTLSGGKAGNTIYF

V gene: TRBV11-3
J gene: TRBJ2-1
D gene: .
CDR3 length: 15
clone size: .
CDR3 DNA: TGTGCCAGCAGCTTATCGACGGGGGCCTACAATGAGCAGTTCTTC
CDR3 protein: CASSLSTGAYNEQFF

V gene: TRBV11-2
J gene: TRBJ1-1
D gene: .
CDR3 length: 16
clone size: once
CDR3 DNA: TGTGCCAGCAGCTTAGCTGGCGGATTTCTGAACACTGAAGCTTTCTTT
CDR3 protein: CASSLAGGFLNTEAFF

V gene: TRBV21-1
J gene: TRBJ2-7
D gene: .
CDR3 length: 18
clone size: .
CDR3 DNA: TGTGCCAGCAGCAAAGACCCCAAGATGCGGGGTTCCTCCTACGAGCAGTACTTC
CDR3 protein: CASSKDPKMRGSSYEQYF

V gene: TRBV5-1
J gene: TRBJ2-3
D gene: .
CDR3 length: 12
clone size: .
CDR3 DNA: TGCGCCAGCAGACCGGACGCGAATACGCAGTATTTT
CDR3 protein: CASRPDANTQYF

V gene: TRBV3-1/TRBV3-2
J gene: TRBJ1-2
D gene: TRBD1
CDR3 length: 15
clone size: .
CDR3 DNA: TGTGCCAGCAGCCCTGGGACAGGGGATCTCTATGGCTACACCTTC
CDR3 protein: CASSPGTGDLYGYTF

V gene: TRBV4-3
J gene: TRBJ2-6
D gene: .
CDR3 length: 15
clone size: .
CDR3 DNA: TGCGCCAGCAGCCAAGACGGCGCTGGGGCCAACGTCCTGACTTTC
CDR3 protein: CASSQDGAGANVLTF

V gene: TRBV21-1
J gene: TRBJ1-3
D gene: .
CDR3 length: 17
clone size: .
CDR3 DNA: TGTGCCAGCAGCCCGGCCCGCAGACAGGGGCATGGAAACACCATATATTTT
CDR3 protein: CASSPARRQGHGNTIYF

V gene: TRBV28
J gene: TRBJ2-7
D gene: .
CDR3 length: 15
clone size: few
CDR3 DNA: TGTGCCAGCAGTGCCTCAGGGGGGGGCTCCTACGAGCAGTACTTC
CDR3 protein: CASSASGGGSYEQYF

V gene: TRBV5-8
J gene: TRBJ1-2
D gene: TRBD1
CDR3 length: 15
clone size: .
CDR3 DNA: TGTGCCAGCAGCGCCGGACAGGGCAGGGACTATGGCTACACCTTC
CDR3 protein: CASSAGQGRDYGYTF

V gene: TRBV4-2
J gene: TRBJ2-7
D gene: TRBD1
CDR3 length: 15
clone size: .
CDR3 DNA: TGTGCCAGCAGCCATTCTGAGGACAGGGTCTACGAGCAGTACTTC
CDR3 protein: CASSHSEDRVYEQYF

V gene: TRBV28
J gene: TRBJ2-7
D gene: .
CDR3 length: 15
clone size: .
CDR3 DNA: TGTGCCAGCAGTTTGATGTCTGCGGGATCCTACGAGCAGTACTTC
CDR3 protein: CASSLMSAGSYEQYF

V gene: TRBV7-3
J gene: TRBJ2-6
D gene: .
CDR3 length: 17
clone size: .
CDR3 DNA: TGTGCCAGCAGCGCCATGCCCCAAGGCTCTGGGGCCAACGTCCTGACTTTC
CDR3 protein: CASSAMPQGSGANVLTF

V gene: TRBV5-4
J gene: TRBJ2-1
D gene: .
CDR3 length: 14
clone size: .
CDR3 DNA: TGTGCCAGCAGCGGGCCAAGGGGCCGTGATGAGCAGTTCTTC
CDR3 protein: CASSGPRGRDEQFF

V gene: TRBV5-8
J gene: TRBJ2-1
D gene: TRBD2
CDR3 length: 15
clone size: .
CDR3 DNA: TGTGCCAGCAGCTTGTTTGGCGGGAGGGCCGTTGAGCAGTTCTTC
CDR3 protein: CASSLFGGRAVEQFF

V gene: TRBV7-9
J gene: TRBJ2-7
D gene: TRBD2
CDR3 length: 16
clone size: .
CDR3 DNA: TGTGCCAGCAGCCCTGTGGGGCGCGGGAGCCGATGGGAGCAGTACTTC
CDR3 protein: CASSPVGRGSRWEQYF

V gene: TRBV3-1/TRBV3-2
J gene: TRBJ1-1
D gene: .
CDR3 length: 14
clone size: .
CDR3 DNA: TGTGCCAGCAGCCAACGACAGCTGAACACTGAAGCTTTCTTT
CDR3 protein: CASSQRQLNTEAFF

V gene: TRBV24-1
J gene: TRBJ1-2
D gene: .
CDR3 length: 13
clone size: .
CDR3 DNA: TGTGCCACCAGTGTTCCGGGTAACTATGGCTACACCTTC
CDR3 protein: CATSVPGNYGYTF

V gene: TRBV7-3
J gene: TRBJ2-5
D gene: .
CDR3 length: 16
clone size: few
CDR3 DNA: TGTGCCAGCAGCTCCATAGGCAGGGGCGCCGGGGAGACCCAGTACTTC
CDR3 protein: CASSSIGRGAGETQYF

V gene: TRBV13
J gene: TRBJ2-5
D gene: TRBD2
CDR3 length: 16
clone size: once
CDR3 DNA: TGTGCCAGCAGCTATCCTACTAGCGGGAGGAATGAGACCCAGTACTTC
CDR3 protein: CASSYPTSGRNETQYF

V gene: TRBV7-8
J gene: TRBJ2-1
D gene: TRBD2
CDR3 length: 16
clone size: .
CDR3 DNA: TGTGCCAGCAGCCCCCTAGCGGGAGGCCCCTACAATGAGCAGTTCTTC
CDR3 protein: CASSPLAGGPYNEQFF

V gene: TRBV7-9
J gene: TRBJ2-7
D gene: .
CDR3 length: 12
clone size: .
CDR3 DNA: TGTGCCAGCAGCTTGGGCGTGAGCGAGCAGTACTTC
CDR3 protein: CASSLGVSEQYF

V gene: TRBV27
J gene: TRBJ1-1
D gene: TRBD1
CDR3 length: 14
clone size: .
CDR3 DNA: TGTGCCAGCAGTTTCTTGACAGGGCGAACTGAAGCTTTCTTT
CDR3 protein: CASSFLTGRTEAFF